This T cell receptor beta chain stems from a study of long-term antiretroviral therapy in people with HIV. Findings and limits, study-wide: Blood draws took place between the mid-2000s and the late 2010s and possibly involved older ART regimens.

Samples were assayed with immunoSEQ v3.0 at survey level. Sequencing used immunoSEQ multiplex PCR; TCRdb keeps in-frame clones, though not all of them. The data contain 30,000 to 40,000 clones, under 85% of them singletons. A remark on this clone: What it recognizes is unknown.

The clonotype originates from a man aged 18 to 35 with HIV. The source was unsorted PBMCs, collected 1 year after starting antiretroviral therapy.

The CDR3: CASSFGSSYEQYF. The CDR3 nucleotides are TGTGCCAGCAGCTTCGGGAGCTCCTACGAGCAGTACTTC. V is TRBV11-1 and J is TRBJ2-7, with a tentative D call TRBD2 (6 bases). Germline CDR1 and CDR2: SGHAT and FQDESV (reference sequence). V was shortened by 3 bases and J by 0 bases, with 6 bases between the two germline ends. The CDR3 is 13 residues long.